Below, 10 T cell receptor beta chains from the same sample are listed, as sequenced in a study of identical twins. TCRdb re-called the 5' RACE reads with MiXCR, one entry per CDR3 protein. The sample has over 550,000 distinct CDR3 sequences; about 7.1% are singletons. This sample was also put to use in a study of yellow fever vaccine responses in identical twins.

The specimen was PBMCs. Every receptor here comes from a young woman in good health.

This clonotype was picked up a small number of times. The V and J genes are TRBV11-2 and TRBJ2-1; the match to TRBD2 covers 7 bases. Unmatched junction bases numbered 9, after V lost 1 base and J lost 9 bases. Germline assignment: CDR1 SGHAT and CDR2 FQNNGV. The CDR3 consists of 15 residues. The CDR3 loop reads CASSLARATGGEQFF. The CDR3 bases are TGTGCCAGCAGCTTAGCCCGAGCCACGGGGGGTGAGCAGTTCTTC.

The sample holds many counts of this clonotype. This rearrangement joins TRBV5-6 to TRBJ2-1, with D possibly matching TRBD2 (6 bases). V shed 0 bases and J shed 8 bases, with 15 bases lying between them. From germline, CDR1 is SGHDT and CDR2 YYEEEE. The CDR3 extends over 15 amino acids. CDR3 protein: CASSLGGDLWDEQFF. The CDR3 nucleotides are TGTGCCAGCAGCTTGGGGGGGGATCTATGGGATGAGCAGTTCTTC.

This clonotype was recorded a few times. Here the CDR3 reads CATSRDGQHNEQFF. The CDR3 nucleotides read TGTGCCACCAGCAGAGACGGTCAGCACAATGAGCAGTTCTTC. The chain recombines TRBV15 with TRBJ2-1; D gene ambiguous. The V end was cut by 0 bases, the J end by 5 bases, with 8 bases between. Germline CDR1 is LNHNV and CDR2 is YYDKDF (reference sequence). The CDR3 covers 14 residues.

This clonotype was found a few times. The chain has TRBV20-1 and TRBJ2-7, with 9 positions matching TRBD2. This CDR3 has 18 amino acids. CDR1 and CDR2 from the germline V gene are DFQATT and SNEGSKA (reference sequence). V was clipped by 6 bases and J by 3 bases; unmatched bases: 21. In nucleotides, the CDR3 is TGCAGTGCAGGTTCGGGACAAAGCCTAGCGGGGCACTTCTACGAGCAGTACTTC. Its translation is CSAGSGQSLAGHFYEQYF.

The chain combines TRBV2 with TRBJ2-3, with 9 positions matching TRBD2. The junction had 9 bases not matched to a gene; V was cut back by 8 bases and J by 6 bases. Germline-derived CDR1 and CDR2 are SNHLY and FYNNEI. The CDR3 runs to 14 residues. The CDR3 DNA reads TGTGCCAGCGGGGGGACTAGCAGCCTGGATACGCAGTATTTT. Amino acids: CASGGTSSLDTQYF.

The chain carries TRBV18 and TRBJ2-7; TRBD2 aligns across 11 bases. With 4 bases clipped from V and 2 bases from J, the junction kept 4 bases outside the gene matches. Looked up from germline, CDR1 is KGHSH and CDR2 is LQKENI. This CDR3 has 15 amino acids. The CDR3 coding sequence is TGTGCCAGCTCACTACTAGCGGGAGAGACCTACGAGCAGTACTTC. Its translation is CASSLLAGETYEQYF.

There are a few counts of this clonotype. This chain joins TRBV20-1 and TRBJ2-5; 10 nucleotides align to TRBD2. Trimming removed 3 bases from V and 2 bases from J; junction bases left unmatched: 9. Germline V gives CDR1 DFQATT, CDR2 SNEGSKA (reference sequence). This CDR3 has 16 amino acids. The CDR3 region is CSASRLAGEGQETQYF. CDR3 sequence (DNA): TGCAGTGCTAGTCGCCTAGCGGGAGAGGGACAAGAGACCCAGTACTTC.

This chain connects TRBV6-1 to TRBJ2-1; D could derive from TRBD1 or TRBD2 (5 bases each). The CDR3 spans 14 residues. The germline V and J ends were trimmed by 8 bases and 11 bases, with 22 bases remaining between them. The germline CDR1 and CDR2 sequences are MNHNS and SASEGT. CDR3 region: CASAGAQGGFQQFF. CDR3 in DNA: TGTGCCAGCGCCGGGGCGCAAGGTGGGTTTCAGCAGTTCTTC.

This clonotype has only a few counts. The chain is built from TRBV7-3 and TRBJ2-1, with TRBD1 matching over 7 bases. Germline V lookup: CDR1 SGHTA, CDR2 FQGTGA. The junction had 17 bases not matched to a gene; V was cut back by 0 bases and J by 6 bases. The CDR3 is 19 residues long. The CDR3: CASSLTLAGGPSMSNEQFF. CDR3 in DNA: TGTGCCAGCAGCTTAACGTTGGCAGGGGGTCCGTCGATGAGCAATGAGCAGTTCTTC.

This clonotype was observed a handful of times. The chain carries TRBV28 and TRBJ2-1; 10 bases align to TRBD2. Looked up from germline, CDR1 is MDHEN and CDR2 is SYDVKM. Trimming removed 6 bases from V and 4 bases from J; junction bases left unmatched: 6. The CDR3 runs 15 residues. For the CDR3, the DNA is TGTGCCAGCAGAACCAGCGGGAGGGTGTACAATGAGCAGTTCTTC. Residues: CASRTSGRVYNEQFF.